This T cell receptor beta chain was found in a study of blood T cell repertoires in COVID-19. At the level of the study: T cells, B-cell-depleted T cells, or PBMCs supplied cDNA or gDNA.

This CDR3 is built from 18 residues. Under the authors' procedure: Researchers report that nucleated cell counts were estimated from reference gene primer amplification. Assay: immunoSEQ multiplex PCR; the TCRdb copy retains only in-frame clones and omits some. D and trimming come from the DNA, and the V and J calls and clone size come from that table. The sample lists around 170,000 clones, 88% seen once, with around a quarter in the top ten. This receptor was identified in a man aged 55 to 70 with acute or convalescent COVID-19. The specimen sequenced was peripheral blood. This chain joins TRBV21-1 and TRBJ1-2; TRBD1 reflects the table's D call only, with no check against the DNA. TRBV21-1 is deemed a pseudogene. The CDR3 protein is CASSKAVDRGRDNYGYTF. The CDR3 region has the DNA TGTGCCAGCAGCAAAGCCGTTGACAGGGGCCGCGATAACTATGGCTACACCTTC.